The 30 T cell receptor beta chains below come from one sample, sequenced in a study of shared clonotypes between healthy human individuals. Libraries were prepared by immunoSEQ multiplex PCR; TCRdb keeps only in-frame clonotypes and omits some of them. The table includes over a million clones, around 75% detected once. Sample: memory CD4+ T cells sorted from blood. Subset of the sample: CD45RA-negative fraction. These receptors all come from a man aged 18-30 years in good health.

The V gene is TRBV9, the J gene TRBJ1-3, with 8 bases that match TRBD1. Looked up from germline, CDR1 is SGDLS and CDR2 is YYNGEE. V gave up 1 base and J gave up 4 bases; unmatched junction bases: 13. This CDR3 comprises 18 residues. CDR3 region: CASSVTLDRVGSGNTIYF. DNA of the CDR3: TGTGCCAGCAGCGTAACTCTGGACAGGGTAGGGTCCGGAAACACCATATATTTT.

The chain uses TRBV18 and TRBJ1-1; D unresolved. Trimming cost V 0 bases and J 0 bases, with 8 bases left between them. The CDR3 runs to 15 residues. Germline CDR1 and CDR2: KGHSH and LQKENI. CDR3 DNA: TGTGCCAGCTCACCACCGGGTTTTATGAACACTGAAGCTTTCTTT. It encodes CASSPPGFMNTEAFF.

The V and J genes are TRBV2 and TRBJ1-5; D is unclear. V was cut by 6 bases and J by 6 bases, with 12 bases left in between. Germline V CDR1 and CDR2: SNHLY, FYNNEI. The CDR3 is made up of 13 amino acids. CDR3 coding DNA: TGTGCCAGCAGCAGGCTCGGTGCTCAGCCCCAGCATTTT. As protein: CASSRLGAQPQHF.

The CDR3 DNA follows: TGTGCCAGCAGTGGGAACATACAGGGATTTGGCACAGATACGCAGTATTTT. Translated: CASSGNIQGFGTDTQYF. This sequence joins TRBV6-1 and TRBJ2-3; D is perhaps TRBD1 (6 bases). The CDR3 spans 17 residues. V dropped 4 bases and J dropped 1 base, with 18 bases sitting between them. Per germline, CDR1 MNHNS and CDR2 SASEGT.

The rearrangement joins TRBV5-1 to TRBJ2-2, with D possibly being TRBD1 (7 bases). Deletions cut 3 bases from V and 10 bases from J, with 19 bases between. In germline, CDR1 is SGHRS, CDR2 YFSETQ. CDR3 length: 15 residues. This CDR3 is CASSSPDRTNSELFF. The CDR3 bases are TGCGCCAGCAGCTCCCCGGACAGGACTAATTCGGAGCTGTTTTTT.

This chain uses TRBV28 with TRBJ1-5; 9 nucleotides align to TRBD1. Germline-derived CDR1 and CDR2 are MDHEN and SYDVKM. The CDR3 is made up of 12 amino acids. V trimming: 8 bases; J trimming: 6 bases; junction bases outside the gene matches: 2. The CDR3 DNA follows: TGTGCCAGCGGACAGGGGAGTCAGCCCCAGCATTTT. This gives the protein CASGQGSQPQHF.

This clone was detected a few times. V is TRBV4-1 and J is TRBJ1-6; weak D call: TRBD1 (5 bases). Deletions cut 1 base from V and 10 bases from J, with 14 bases between. Germline V gene data show CDR1 as MGHRA and CDR2 as YSYEKL. This CDR3 contains 15 residues. CDR3 DNA: TGCGCCAGCAGCCAAGCTGAGGGGCCAAGGTCACCCCTCCACTTT. Residues: CASSQAEGPRSPLHF.

The chain has TRBV7-2 and TRBJ2-7; TRBD1 matches at 10 bases. The germline V gene has CDR1 SGHTA and CDR2 FQGNSA. V shed 5 bases, J shed 3 bases, and the junction held 10 bases outside the gene matches. This CDR3 contains 16 residues. This CDR3 is CASSPTPGQGRYEQYF. In nucleotides, the CDR3 is TGTGCCAGCAGCCCAACACCGGGACAGGGGCGCTACGAGCAGTACTTC.

The chain employs TRBV6-6 and TRBJ2-6, with D maybe TRBD2 (7 bases). Trimming pared 10 bases from V and 2 bases from J, leaving 12 bases between. The CDR3 is made up of 14 amino acids. Germline CDR1 is MNHNY and CDR2 is SVGAGI (reference sequence). The CDR3 reads CATGGATGANVLTF. The CDR3 region has the DNA TGTGCCACGGGGGGCGCAACTGGGGCCAACGTCCTGACTTTC.

To note about this clone: The sample carries other DNA sequences with the same CDR3. The chain carries TRBV7-6 and TRBJ2-1; 10 nucleotides match TRBD2. Germline V gives CDR1 SGHVS, CDR2 FNYEAQ. The trim removed 2 bases at V and 5 bases at J, leaving 6 bases unmatched. The CDR3 spans 16 residues. CDR3 DNA: TGTGCCAGCAGCTTAAGCGGCCTAGCGGGAGACAATGAGCAGTTCTTC. Encoded protein: CASSLSGLAGDNEQFF. Full variable domain (rest looked up from reference TRBV7-6 and TRBJ2-1): GAGVSQSPRYKVTKRGQDVALRCDPISGHVSLYWYRQALGQGPEFLTYFNYEAQQDKSGLPNDRFSAERPEGSISTLTIQRTEQRDSAMYRCASSLSGLAGDNEQFFGPGTRLTVL.

This clone was seen more than once but under ten times. The gene calls are TRBV30 and TRBJ2-7; D might be TRBD1 (5 bases). The CDR3 is 14 amino acids. V lost 3 bases, J lost 2 bases, and 14 bases lay in between. Looked up from germline, CDR1 is GTSNPN and CDR2 is SVGIG (reference sequence). The CDR3 protein is CAWRGPGPAYEQYF. CDR3 nucleotides: TGTGCCTGGAGGGGGCCGGGTCCAGCCTACGAGCAGTACTTC.

This clone was detected only once. One junction end disagrees with the germline gene, perhaps due to a read error. The chain uses TRBV19 and TRBJ2-6; TRBD1 might be the D (5 bases). The CDR3 length is 14 residues. Germline V gene lookup returns CDR1 LNHDA and CDR2 SQIVND (reference sequence). CDR3 region: CASGIGAGANVLTF. CDR3 nucleotides: TGTGCCAGTGGTATTGGGGCCGGGGCCAACGTCCTGACTTTC.

The chain recombines TRBV7-9 with TRBJ1-2; D is uncertain. The CDR3 has 14 amino acids. Trimming cost V 1 base and J 1 base, with 7 bases left between them. Germline loops: CDR1 SEHNR, CDR2 FQNEAQ (reference sequence). The CDR3 sequence: CASSLDVVNYGYTF. DNA of the CDR3: TGTGCCAGCAGCTTAGATGTCGTTAACTATGGCTACACCTTC.

This clone was counted once. This rearrangement joins TRBV5-1 to TRBJ2-1; D is ambiguous. The V gene lost 0 bases and the J gene lost 0 bases, with 4 bases spanning the gap. CDR3 length: 14 residues. CDR1 SGHRS and CDR2 YFSETQ come from the germline V gene. The DNA of the CDR3 is TGCGCCAGCAGCTTGGAATACTCCTACAATGAGCAGTTCTTC. Translation: CASSLEYSYNEQFF.

V gene TRBV15 combines with J gene TRBJ2-7, with 10 bases lining up with TRBD2. V lost 3 bases, J lost 5 bases, and 7 bases stayed unmatched. The CDR3 extends over 15 amino acids. Germline V gene lookup returns CDR1 LNHNV and CDR2 YYDKDF (reference sequence). CDR3 protein: CATSSASGSIHEQYF. The CDR3 DNA sequence: TGTGCCACCAGCAGTGCTAGCGGGAGTATCCACGAGCAGTACTTC. The full variable domain, in which reference TRBV15 and TRBJ2-7 provide the parts outside the CDR3, is DAMVIQNPRYQVTQFGKPVTLSCSQTLNHNVMYWYQQKSSQAPKLLFHYYDKDFNNEADTPDNFQSRRPNTSFCFLDIRSPGLGDTAMYLCATSSASGSIHEQYFGPGTRLTVT.

The genes are TRBV28 and TRBJ2-5, with TRBD1 identical over 8 bases. The CDR3 is 17 amino acids. V trimming: 5 bases; J trimming: 1 base; junction bases outside the gene matches: 12. Germline CDR1 and CDR2: MDHEN and SYDVKM. The CDR3 reads CASSVYGRGPLQETQYF. CDR3 sequence (DNA): TGTGCCAGCAGTGTTTATGGCAGGGGGCCACTCCAAGAGACCCAGTACTTC.

This chain uses TRBV19 with TRBJ2-3; tentatively, D is TRBD1 (5 bases). The CDR3 runs 17 residues. Per germline, CDR1 LNHDA and CDR2 SQIVND (reference sequence). Trimming took 6 bases from V and 5 from J, leaving 24 bases between them. This CDR3 is CASSRHPRRGKEDTQYF. CDR3 nucleotides: TGTGCCAGTAGCCGACACCCTAGAAGGGGCAAGGAAGATACGCAGTATTTT. Full variable domain (outside the CDR3, taken from reference TRBV19 and TRBJ2-3): DGGITQSPKYLFRKEGQNVTLSCEQNLNHDAMYWYRQDPGQGLRLIYYSQIVNDFQKGDIAEGYSVSREKKESFPLTVTSAQKNPTAFYLCASSRHPRRGKEDTQYFGPGTRLTVL.

V and J are TRBV7-9 and TRBJ2-3; TRBD1 aligns across 8 bases. There are 16 residues in the CDR3. Germline V lookup: CDR1 SEHNR, CDR2 FQNEAQ (reference sequence). J gave up 1 base and V 3 bases, and 6 bases lay outside the gene matches. CDR3 region: CASSLPQGVGTDTQYF. In DNA, the CDR3 is TGTGCCAGCAGCTTGCCACAGGGGGTGGGCACAGATACGCAGTATTTT.

This clone was observed a few times. The rearrangement links TRBV4-1 to TRBJ2-1; TRBD2 matches 7 bases. The CDR3 covers 18 residues. Trimming at V came to 0 bases and at J to 0 bases, leaving 8 bases not matched to a gene. Germline V gene data show CDR1 as MGHRA and CDR2 as YSYEKL. CDR3 nucleotides: TGCGCCAGCAGCCAAGAAGTGGGGAGGGTTAGCTCCTACAATGAGCAGTTCTTC. Translating it yields CASSQEVGRVSSYNEQFF.

The chain joins TRBV11-2 to TRBJ1-3; D is possibly TRBD1 (5 bases). Deletions cut 1 base from V and 3 bases from J, with 10 bases between. Germline V CDR1 and CDR2: SGHAT, FQNNGV. CDR3 length equals 15 residues. CDR3 sequence reads: CASSLAGRGGNTIYF. The CDR3 region has the DNA TGTGCCAGCAGCTTAGCGGGGCGCGGTGGAAACACCATATATTTT.

This sequence joins TRBV7-2 and TRBJ2-1, with TRBD1 matching 11 bases. CDR3 length: 13 residues. Trimming at V came to 5 bases and at J to 6 bases, leaving 0 bases not matched to a gene. Germline V gene sequence: CDR1 SGHTA, CDR2 FQGNSA. The CDR3 loop is CASSGTGGNEQFF. CDR3 sequence (DNA): TGTGCCAGCAGCGGGACAGGGGGCAATGAGCAGTTCTTC.

J is TRBJ2-1 and V is TRBV11-2; possible D gene TRBD1, 6 bases. V gave up 5 bases and J gave up 6 bases, with 11 bases separating them. CDR3 length: 13 residues. Germline lookup yields CDR1 SGHAT and CDR2 FQNNGV. This CDR3 is CASSQDRSNEQFF. CDR3 nucleotide sequence: TGTGCCAGCAGCCAGGACAGAAGCAATGAGCAGTTCTTC. Full variable domain (outside the CDR3, taken from reference TRBV11-2 and TRBJ2-1): EAGVAQSPRYKIIEKRQSVAFWCNPISGHATLYWYQQILGQGPKLLIQFQNNGVVDDSQLPKDRFSAERLKGVDSTLKIQPAKLEDSAVYLCASSQDRSNEQFFGPGTRLTVL.

The chain has TRBV7-9 and TRBJ1-1; D is perhaps TRBD1 (6 bases). V was pared by 3 bases and J by 1 base, with 12 bases between. This CDR3 is 15 amino acids long. Germline CDR1 is SEHNR and CDR2 is FQNEAQ (reference sequence). The CDR3 here is CASSLGAGRNTEAFF. The CDR3, as DNA: TGTGCCAGCAGCTTGGGGGCAGGGCGGAACACTGAAGCTTTCTTT.

The chain combines TRBV30 with TRBJ1-1; D perhaps matches TRBD1 (6 bases). CDR1 is GTSNPN, CDR2 SVGIG, per germline (reference sequence). V lost 1 base and J 2 bases, leaving 14 bases between the germline ends. The CDR3 length is 15 residues. The CDR3 spells CAWSGGQKANTEAFF. CDR3 bases: TGTGCCTGGAGTGGGGGACAAAAAGCAAACACTGAAGCTTTCTTT.

For this clone: The identical CDR3 is also encoded by other nucleotide sequences in the sample. V is TRBV29-1 and J is TRBJ1-1, with 7 nucleotides matching TRBD1. Germline V gives CDR1 SQVTM, CDR2 ANQGSEA. Trimming at V came to 7 bases and at J to 1 base, leaving 3 bases not matched to a gene. The length of the CDR3 is 12 residues. Written as DNA, the CDR3 is TGCAGCGCAGACAGGGCGAACACTGAAGCTTTCTTT. Translating gives CSADRANTEAFF.

This clone has more than one count but fewer than ten. Other DNA variants within this sample encode the same CDR3. The chain recombines TRBV7-2 with TRBJ2-2; D may be TRBD2 (6 bases). Per germline, CDR1 SGHTA and CDR2 FQGNSA. Trimming stripped 1 base from V and 4 bases from J, with 7 bases between. The CDR3 loop spans 14 amino acids. The CDR3 coding sequence is TGTGCCAGCAGCTTAGTCGGGGGCACCGGGGAGCTGTTTTTT. Residues: CASSLVGGTGELFF.

This clone was observed a few times. This chain joins TRBV18 and TRBJ1-6; tentatively, D is TRBD1 (6 bases). Germline-derived CDR1 and CDR2 are KGHSH and LQKENI. The ends were cut back, 1 base at V and 8 bases at J, with 15 bases in the middle. This CDR3 contains 16 residues. CDR3 in amino acids: CASSPLPDSQHSPLHF. CDR3 bases: TGTGCCAGCTCACCACTACCGGACAGCCAGCATTCACCCCTCCACTTT.

The chain couples TRBV5-1 to TRBJ1-4; D gene ambiguous. The CDR3 spans 14 residues. Germline V gene data show CDR1 as SGHRS and CDR2 as YFSETQ. V gave up 2 bases and J gave up 4 bases, with 9 bases separating them. CDR3 region: CASSLTMLNEKLFF. CDR3 sequence (DNA): TGCGCCAGCAGCTTAACAATGCTTAATGAAAAACTGTTTTTT.

The J gene is TRBJ2-3, the V gene TRBV6-6; D may be TRBD1 or TRBD2 (5 bases each). Germline CDR1 reads MNHNY; CDR2 reads SVGAGI (reference sequence). The CDR3 spans 16 residues. V lost 2 bases and J 0 bases, leaving 12 bases between the germline ends. The CDR3 region has the DNA TGTGCCAGCAGTTACGAGGGGTGGTCTAGCACAGATACGCAGTATTTT. It yields the protein CASSYEGWSSTDTQYF.

This chain uses TRBV5-5 with TRBJ2-7; the match to TRBD2 covers 7 bases. V dropped 4 bases and J dropped 0; count of bases not matched to a gene: 19. Germline loops: CDR1 SGHKS, CDR2 YYEKEE (reference sequence). CDR3 length: 19 amino acids. The CDR3 region has the DNA TGTGCCAGCAGCACCCGTTCCCAGGGCCGACTAGCCGGCTCCTACGAGCAGTACTTC. Its protein is CASSTRSQGRLAGSYEQYF.